Each of the 10 T cell receptor beta chains below was sequenced from the same sample in a study of CXCR3-negative and CXCR3-positive naive CD8 T cells. In preparing the TRB cDNA libraries, 5' RACE with UMI labels was used. TCRdb re-called the 5' RACE reads; every CDR3 protein appears as one record, without DNA. The sample is made up of tens of thousands of distinct CDR3 sequences, and the top ten hold approximately 0.53% of it. Whole-study results and caveats: Hydrophobicity of TRB CDR3s was greater in CXCR3-positive naive cells than in CXCR3-negative naive cells.

These receptors have no identified antigens. Sequenced input: naive CXCR3+ CD8+ T cells from blood. Noted subset: CD45RO-CCR7+CD27+CD95- naive CD8+ T cells expressing CXCR3 (TNR3+). Source of these receptors: a human donor in good health. Some clones in this sample may be carry-over from other donors' samples.

The chain couples TRBV7-9 to TRBJ1-2. The CDR3 spans 14 residues. Germline V gives CDR1 SEHNR, CDR2 FQNEAQ (reference sequence). CDR3 loop: CASSFTNGNYGYTF.

The chain recombines TRBV5-8 with TRBJ2-7. There are 11 residues in the CDR3. Germline V lookup: CDR1 SGHTS, CDR2 YDEGEE. CDR3: CASSSTYEQYF.

The genes are TRBV14 and TRBJ2-1; TCRdb names TRBD2, which stays unverified in the absence of DNA. The germline V gene has CDR1 SGHDN and CDR2 FVKESK. CDR3 length: 16 amino acids. The CDR3: CASSSLVAGGSGEQFF.

The V call is TRBV20-1, the J call TRBJ2-3. From germline, CDR1 is DFQATT and CDR2 SNEGSKA (reference sequence). The CDR3 has 17 residues. The CDR3 reads CSARRSSTPPTRDTQYF.

CDR3 region: CSASSVGTRDYNEQFF. The chain has TRBV20-1 and TRBJ2-1; there is no DNA to check the TCRdb D call of TRBD1. The CDR3 runs 16 residues. Germline V gene data show CDR1 as DFQATT and CDR2 as SNEGSKA (reference sequence).

The chain has TRBV4-1 and TRBJ2-7; TCRdb selects TRBD2, and the lack of DNA leaves this call unchecked. Per the germline V gene, CDR1 is MGHRA and CDR2 is YSYEKL. The CDR3 has 18 residues. CDR3: CASSQEAGAGLAGAEQYF.

This chain links TRBV7-9 with TRBJ2-5; TCRdb's assignment of TRBD1 cannot be checked, as there is no DNA. This CDR3 region has 15 residues. Germline CDR1 SEHNR, CDR2 FQNEAQ (reference sequence). This CDR3 reads CASSLEPGVQETQYF.

The rearrangement joins TRBV28 to TRBJ2-3; lacking DNA, the TRBD2 call made by TCRdb goes unchecked. Germline assignment: CDR1 MDHEN and CDR2 SYDVKM. This CDR3 comprises 17 residues. Here the CDR3 reads CASKLDAIAGGTDTQYF.

The V call is TRBV20-1, the J call TRBJ1-1. Germline loops: CDR1 DFQATT, CDR2 SNEGSKA (reference sequence). The CDR3 extends over 12 amino acids. This CDR3 is CSARIRDTEAFF.

This chain links TRBV6-1 with TRBJ1-2; TCRdb outputs TRBD1, but without DNA this stays unchecked. Germline assignment: CDR1 MNHNS and CDR2 SASEGT. The CDR3 consists of 17 residues. CDR3 residues: CASSEVDGGQTSYGYTF.